This TCR beta chain was sequenced for a study of regulatory T cells in long-lasting Graves disease (dated by TCRdb to the early 2020s). Background for the entire study: Persistent Graves' disease meant more than 5 years of antithyroid drug treatment with TSH receptor autoantibodies that stayed positive. TCR sequencing covered approximately 13 persistent and approximately 20 newly diagnosed Graves' disease patients, around 33 samples in total. Antithyroid drugs had been taken for around 9.8 years on average by persistent Graves' disease patients in the clinical cohort. Persistent Graves' disease patients were compared with newly diagnosed Graves' disease patients by peripheral blood TCR sequencing and RNA sequencing. The study was conducted in China and was registered as a clinical trial.

The CDR3 goes from the cysteine to the phenylalanine over 13 residues. Kept here is only the CDR3 DNA, which spans 39 bases and is read in frame from base 1. The CDR1 and CDR2 encoded by the germline V gene are SQVTM and ANQGSEA. The junction carries 13 bases between V and J, which are trimmed by 2 bases and 6 bases respectively. General conclusions and limits of the study: Persistent disease showed preferential use of TRBV28, TRBJ1-2 and TRBJ2-5, whereas newly diagnosed disease favored TRBV20-1 and TRBJ2-1. Persistent Graves' disease patients showed lower TCR Shannon entropy and fewer highly expanded clones than newly diagnosed patients, suggesting clonal expansion. Because the primary lesion, thyroid tissue, could not be accessed, the study looked at peripheral blood alone. Sequencing and analysis were restricted to the TCR beta chain. More public clonotypes were shared among persistent patients (roughly 3,000) than among newly diagnosed patients (966). As a limitation, the authors acknowledged that the small sample size may reduce accuracy.

The sample's time point label is to be understood as: persistent/refractory GD, antithyroid drugs over 5 years with positive TRAb. For both TCR sequencing and RNA sequencing, RNA was extracted from PBMCs in TRIzol. Graves' disease was diagnosed according to American Thyroid Association guidelines. Recruitment of patients was carried out at an endocrinology department in Xi'an, China. Each patient gave around 9 milliliters of peripheral blood, collected in an EDTA anticoagulant tube. Ficoll Paque Plus density gradient separation was used to isolate PBMCs, and no additional T cell sorting was done. RNA quality was checked with an Agilent 2100 Bioanalyzer and agarose gel, and concentration with a NanoDrop 2000. This clonotype occurred many times. What this receptor recognizes is not known. No base quality information exists; no much larger clone differs at one position. The library was generated by multiplex PCR. Sequencing relied on an Illumina HiSeq 4000. TCR beta libraries were built with iRepertoire HTBI primers and Arm-PCR amplification of CDR3 regions. Gel purification was performed on PCR products prior to sequencing. The study's processing was this. A total of 62 TRBV and some 13 TRBJ segments were identified across samples and were used for gene usage analysis of CDR3 amino acid clonotypes. COPE and FqMerger were used to merge the filtered high-quality paired reads into contigs. Contigs were aligned with BLAST to IMGT TRBV, TRBD and TRBJ reference genes, and CDR3 was defined per IMGT. Highly expanded clones were defined as clonotypes with a frequency above 0.1%. Shannon entropy was used to measure repertoire diversity, and the Gini coefficient was used to measure V-J evenness. Clonotypes shared by more than one individual were considered public. Starting from the raw public reads, TCRdb applied fastp trimming at Q25, assembled clones with MiXCR and retained in-frame beta chains. Here each entry gathers all rows of one CDR3 protein and keeps the most common genes and DNA. The authors' filters were not applied to this entry. In this sample the table shows some 370,000 distinct CDR3 sequences, more than 20% of which occur a single time. Of the sample, about 20% is held by the ten largest clones.

This TCR was sampled from a female donor with Graves disease. The source was peripheral blood mononuclear cells (PBMCs), collected when the disease was refractory, from a patient treated with antithyroid drugs. The rearrangement joined TRBV29-1 to TRBJ1-2; a weak D assignment points to TRBD1 (5 bases agree). The nucleotides are TGCAGCGTTGAATTAGGGACTGAGAATGGCTACACCTTC. This sequence encodes CSVELGTENGYTF.